This record looks at one TCR beta chain sequence and its context. Original data processing: Reference gene primers were amplified, and this amplification served to estimate nucleated cell counts. This table comes from immunoSEQ multiplex PCR, and its TCRdb copy is limited to in-frame clones, with some not included. Clonal size and the V and J genes are those of that table, whereas D and trimming came from the DNA. The sample yields about 260,000 clones, around 80% seen once. This entry comes from a study of blood T cell repertoires in COVID-19. The wider study: Samples taken during acute and convalescent COVID-19 were collected in the United States, Italy and Spain. PBMCs, B-cell-depleted T cells, or T cells provided the cDNA or gDNA that made up the material.

The CDR3 contains 19 residues. V shed 0 bases and J 1 base; nucleotides not matched to a gene: 12. Germline V CDR1 and CDR2: SGHTS, YDEGEE. The sample consisted of peripheral blood. The chain is built from TRBV5-8 and TRBJ2-2, with 7 positions matching TRBD2. The sequence was obtained from a woman older than 75 with acute or convalescent COVID-19. The CDR3 spells CASSLGPGEGLKNTGELFF. CDR3 DNA: TGTGCCAGCAGCTTGGGTCCGGGGGAGGGACTAAAGAACACCGGGGAGCTGTTTTTT. Full variable domain (outside the CDR3, taken from reference TRBV5-8 and TRBJ2-2): EAGVTQSPTHLIKTRGQQATLRCSPISGHTSVYWYQQALGLGLQFLLWYDEGEERNRGNFPPRFSGRQFPNYSSELNVNALELEDSALYLCASSLGPGEGLKNTGELFFGEGSRLTVL.